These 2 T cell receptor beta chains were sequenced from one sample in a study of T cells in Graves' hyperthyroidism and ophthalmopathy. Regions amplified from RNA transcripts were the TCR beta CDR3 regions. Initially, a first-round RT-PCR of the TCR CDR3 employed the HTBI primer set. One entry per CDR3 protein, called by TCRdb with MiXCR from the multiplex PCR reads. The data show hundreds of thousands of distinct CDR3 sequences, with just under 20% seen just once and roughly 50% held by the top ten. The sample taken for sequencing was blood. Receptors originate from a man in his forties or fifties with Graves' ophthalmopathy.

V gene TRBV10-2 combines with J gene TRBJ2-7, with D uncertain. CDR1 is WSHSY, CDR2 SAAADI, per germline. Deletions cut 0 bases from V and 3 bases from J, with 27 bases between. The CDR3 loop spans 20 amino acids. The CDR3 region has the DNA TGCGCCAGCAGTGAGTCGGCTCCCGGCAGAGAAAAATCTCCGATCTACGAGCAGTACTTC. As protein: CASSESAPGREKSPIYEQYF.

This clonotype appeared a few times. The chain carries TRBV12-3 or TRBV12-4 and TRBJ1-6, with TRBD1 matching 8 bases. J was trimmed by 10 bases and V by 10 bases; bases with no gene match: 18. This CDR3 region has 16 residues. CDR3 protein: CAIGPPQGAAKSPLHF. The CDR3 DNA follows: TGTGCCATCGGTCCCCCCCAGGGGGCAGCGAAATCACCCCTCCACTTT.